This TCR beta chain was identified in a study of beta chain features in type 1 diabetes. Background on the study: Summed over all samples, the examined sorted cells came to 95 million to 120 million.

Expressed TCRB transcripts were sequenced after all isolated RNA was converted to cDNA. Clones were read by immunoSEQ multiplex PCR, and TCRdb kept only the in-frame ones, dropping some. The table has 350,000 to 450,000 clones, around 15% seen once; the top ten hold 0.019%. Germline V CDR1 and CDR2: SGHAT, FQNNGV. V was trimmed by 5 bases and J by 6 bases, leaving 13 bases between them. This CDR3 contains 13 residues. General study results and limits: With patients and controls alike, PCR might favor shorter templates to an equal degree. Naive, central memory and Treg TCRB repertoires appeared more alike in patients than in healthy donors.

Every participating donor gave one draw, a heparinised blood sample averaging around 100 mL. In the case of this clone: Its antigen is unknown.

Source material: naive CD4+ T cells from blood. The receptor comes from a woman younger than 30 in good health. The chain carries TRBV11-2 and TRBJ2-5, with TRBD1 as a possible D gene (5 bases). CDR3 in amino acids: CASSPEGAKTQYF. The CDR3 DNA is TGTGCCAGCAGCCCTGAAGGGGCGAAGACCCAGTACTTC.